This TCR beta chain was captured by sequencing in a study of T cell clones after liver transplantation (dated by TCRdb to about 2019). At the level of the whole study: The samples were obtained from ITN030ST, a randomized trial that attempted immunosuppression withdrawal within 2 years after liver transplantation. A cohort of 8 liver transplant recipients was studied, of whom 3 were classified as tolerant and 5 as non-tolerant. Until randomization at 12-24 months post-transplant, subjects were given standard immunosuppression, with no induction therapy. Of the eight recipients, a few were HCV-positive, while the remaining recipients had been transplanted for non-autoimmune, non-viral indications. Donor-reactive T cell clones were identified by TCRbeta sequencing after a pre-transplant mixed lymphocyte reaction and then tracked in post-transplant blood. Tolerance was defined as complete withdrawal of immunosuppression for at least one year without a rise in liver enzymes beyond twice the upper limit of normal. Blood samples were collected pre-transplant, pre-randomization before withdrawal, and post-randomization after either full withdrawal or failed withdrawal. As an antigen-independent comparator for donor-reactive sequences, third party-reactive TCRbeta sequences were also identified from pre-transplant MLRs.

Thawed unstimulated PBMCs were stained for CD3, CD4 and CD8 and FACS-sorted into CD3+CD4+ and CD3+CD8+ populations. Each of the 8 studied subjects was randomized to immunosuppression withdrawal. Genomic DNA was isolated with the Qiagen DNeasy Blood and Tissue Kit. Results the study describes overall, beyond this receptor: The conclusions were preliminary, being limited by small, heterogeneous patient numbers and by non-standardized post-transplant time points. Low numbers of available donor cells limited the measurable donor-reactive repertoire in two subjects. Without allograft tissue specimens, donor-reactive T cells may have migrated into the graft rather than being deleted. After accounting for repertoire turnover, donor-reactive detection was significantly reduced in 7 of 8 subjects for CD4 and 8 of 8 for CD8. In most of the 8 subjects, regardless of tolerance or HCV status, circulating donor-reactive CD4 TCRbeta sequences dropped significantly post-transplant. A greater decline was seen for donor-reactive sequences than for third party-reactive sequences, suggesting partial antigen-specific deletion unrelated to withdrawal success.

Frozen genomic DNA underwent high-throughput TCRbeta CDR3 sequencing by immunoSEQ, including PCR amplification, mapping, bias correction and internal controls. In the source study's methods: Productive rearrangements were kept, and unique TCRbeta sequences were defined by CDR3 nucleotide sequence plus V and J gene. Donor-reactive sequences required at least 5-fold expansion in CFSE-low cells versus unstimulated pre-transplant cells and at least 0.01% frequency. Minimum frequency thresholds were set for each subject based on the unstimulated sample with the lowest template count, ensuring at least 90% detection power. Repertoire turnover was measured by Jensen-Shannon divergence between the top 1000 TCRbeta sequences post- and pre-transplant. Changes in detection of donor-reactive sequences were tested with two-sided Fisher's exact tests. TCRdb holds this immuneACCESS table with in-frame rearrangements only. Some clones are missing; in checked studies, unresolved V genes explain under half, and the rest has no known cause. D and trimming were read from the DNA, whereas the V and J calls and clone size are those reported in that table. The sample data list tens of thousands of clones, and around four fifths of these were observed just once. The ten largest clones capture about 2.5% of the sample.

Compared with germline, V lacks 1 base and J lacks 1 base; bases without a gene match: 2. From its cysteine to its phenylalanine, the CDR3 spans 15 amino acids. CDR3 DNA is the only sequence kept; it has 45 bases, read in frame from the first base. Based on the germline V gene (reference sequence), the CDR1 and CDR2 sequences are SEHNR and FQNEAQ. Comment on this clone: Its antigen has not been determined. No much larger clone exists at a distance of one base, and base qualities are not known.

Specimen: CD4+ T cells from blood, collected at the 22-month timepoint. The chain joins TRBV7-9 to TRBJ1-1; 8 bases in between match TRBD1. This receptor was taken from a human patient who received a liver transplant. Following a transplant, some T lymphocytes may have been derived from the graft donor. Here is the DNA: TGTGCCAGCAGCTTAGTTCAGGGGGCGAACACTGAAGCTTTCTTT. The encoded protein is CASSLVQGANTEAFF.